What follows is one T cell receptor beta chain and its context. This entry belongs to a study of control samples from healthy donors and cancer patients. CDR3 length: 15 amino acids. V lost 5 bases and J lost 0, with 13 bases in between. Germline assignment: CDR1 MNHEY and CDR2 SVGEGT. Method: immunoSEQ multiplex PCR; TCRdb's copy keeps in-frame clones and lacks some. In the table there are about 85,000 clones, roughly nine tenths of which are singletons. The chain links TRBV6-2 or TRBV6-3 to TRBJ1-2, with a possible D match to TRBD1 (5 bases). The material sequenced was blood. This sequence was found in a woman aged 60 to 75 in good health. The CDR3 reads CASSNRDPPNYGYTF. The DNA for the CDR3 is TGTGCCAGCAGTAACCGGGACCCTCCTAACTATGGCTACACCTTC.